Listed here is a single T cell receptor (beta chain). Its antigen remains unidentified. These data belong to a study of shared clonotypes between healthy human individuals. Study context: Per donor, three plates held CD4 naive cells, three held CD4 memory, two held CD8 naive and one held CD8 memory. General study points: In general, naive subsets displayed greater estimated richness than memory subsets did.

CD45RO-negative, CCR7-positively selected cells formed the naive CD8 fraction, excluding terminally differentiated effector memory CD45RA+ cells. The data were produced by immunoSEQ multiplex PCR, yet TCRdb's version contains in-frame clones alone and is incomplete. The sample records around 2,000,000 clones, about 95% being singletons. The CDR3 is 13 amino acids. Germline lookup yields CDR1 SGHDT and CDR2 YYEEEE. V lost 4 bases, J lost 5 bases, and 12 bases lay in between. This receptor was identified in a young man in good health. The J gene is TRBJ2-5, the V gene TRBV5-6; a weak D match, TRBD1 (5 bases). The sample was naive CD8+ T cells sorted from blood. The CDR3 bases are TGTGCCAGCAGCGTAGGACACGAGGAGACCCAGTACTTC. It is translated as CASSVGHEETQYF.